The clone carrying this TCR beta chain was counted between two and nine times. What it recognizes is unknown. This entry comes from a study of blood T cells in healthy people across ages. The study, taken as a whole, reports: Estimates of diversity drawn from one million T cells were considered underestimates. Unknown CMV status may confound age-related changes in expanded clones.

This CDR3 region has 12 residues. CDR1 and CDR2 from the germline V gene are SQVTM and ANQGSEA. V was trimmed by 6 bases and J by 3 bases, leaving 12 bases between them. A sample-barcoded 5' primer and a J-beta primer mix were used in a second PCR of roughly 7 to 11 cycles. Each cDNA molecule was tagged by a template-switch adaptor with 12 random nucleotides. A single record per CDR3 protein comes from TCRdb applying MiXCR to the 5' RACE reads. The sample holds 650,000 to 800,000 distinct CDR3 sequences, about 42% seen once. For every donor, a draw yielded ten milliliters of peripheral blood. The origin of this receptor is a man in his sixties in good health. The sequencing sample was made of blood. The chain carries TRBV29-1 and TRBJ2-7, with D possibly matching TRBD1 (5 bases). The CDR3 DNA follows: TGCAGCGTCGGACATGGGTACTACGAGCAGTACTTC. Amino acids: CSVGHGYYEQYF.